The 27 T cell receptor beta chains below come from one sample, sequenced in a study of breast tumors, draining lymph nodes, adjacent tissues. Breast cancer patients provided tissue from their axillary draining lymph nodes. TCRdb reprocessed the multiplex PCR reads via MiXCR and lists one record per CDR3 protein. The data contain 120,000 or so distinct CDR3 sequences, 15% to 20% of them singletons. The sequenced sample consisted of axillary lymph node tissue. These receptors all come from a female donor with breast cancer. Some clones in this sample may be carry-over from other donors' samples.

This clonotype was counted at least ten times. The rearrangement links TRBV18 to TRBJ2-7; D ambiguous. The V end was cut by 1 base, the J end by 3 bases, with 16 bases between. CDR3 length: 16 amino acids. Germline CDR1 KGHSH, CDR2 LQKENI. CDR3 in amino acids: CASSPLSIGPLYEQYF. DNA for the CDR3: TGTGCCAGCTCACCACTGAGCATCGGTCCCCTCTACGAGCAGTACTTC.

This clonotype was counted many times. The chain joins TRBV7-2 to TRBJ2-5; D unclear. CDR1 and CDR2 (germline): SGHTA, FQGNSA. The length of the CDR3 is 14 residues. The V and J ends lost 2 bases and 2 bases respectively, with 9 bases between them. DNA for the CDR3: TGTGCCAGCAGCTTATTGTTAGGGCAAGAGACCCAGTACTTC. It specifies CASSLLLGQETQYF.

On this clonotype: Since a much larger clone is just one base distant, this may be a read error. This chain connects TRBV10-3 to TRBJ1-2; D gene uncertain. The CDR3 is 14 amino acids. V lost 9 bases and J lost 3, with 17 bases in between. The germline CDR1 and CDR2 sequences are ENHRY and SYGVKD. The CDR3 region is CAMAKQLRDYGYTF. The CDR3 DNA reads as TGTGCCATGGCCAAACAACTTAGGGACTATGGCTACACCTTC.

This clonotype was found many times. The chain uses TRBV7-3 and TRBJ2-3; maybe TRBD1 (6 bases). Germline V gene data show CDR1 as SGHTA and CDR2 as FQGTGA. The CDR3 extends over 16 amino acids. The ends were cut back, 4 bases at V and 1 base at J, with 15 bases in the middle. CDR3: CASSSPLTGGTDTQYF. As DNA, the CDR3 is TGTGCCAGCAGCTCACCCTTGACAGGCGGCACAGATACGCAGTATTTT.

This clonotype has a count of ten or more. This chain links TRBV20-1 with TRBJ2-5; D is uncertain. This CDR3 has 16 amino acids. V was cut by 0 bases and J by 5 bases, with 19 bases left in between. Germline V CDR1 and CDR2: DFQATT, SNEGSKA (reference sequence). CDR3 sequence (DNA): TGCAGTGCTAGAGATTCCCGGAACAGTTTTAGGGAGACCCAGTACTTC. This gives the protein CSARDSRNSFRETQYF.

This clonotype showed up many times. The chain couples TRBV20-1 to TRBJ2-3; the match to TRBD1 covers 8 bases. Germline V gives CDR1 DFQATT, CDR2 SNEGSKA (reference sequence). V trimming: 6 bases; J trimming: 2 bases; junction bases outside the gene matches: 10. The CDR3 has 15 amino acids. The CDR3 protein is CSARPWTGPTDTQYF. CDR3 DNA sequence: TGCAGTGCACGCCCTTGGACAGGGCCCACAGATACGCAGTATTTT.

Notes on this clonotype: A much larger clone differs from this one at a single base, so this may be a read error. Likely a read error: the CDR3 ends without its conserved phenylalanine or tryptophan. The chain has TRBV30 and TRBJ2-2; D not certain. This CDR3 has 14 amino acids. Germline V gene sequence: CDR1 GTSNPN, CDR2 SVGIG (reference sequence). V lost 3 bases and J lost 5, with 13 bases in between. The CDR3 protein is CAWSTPERTGELFV. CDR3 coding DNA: TGTGCCTGGAGCACCCCAGAAAGAACCGGGGAGCTGTTTGTT.

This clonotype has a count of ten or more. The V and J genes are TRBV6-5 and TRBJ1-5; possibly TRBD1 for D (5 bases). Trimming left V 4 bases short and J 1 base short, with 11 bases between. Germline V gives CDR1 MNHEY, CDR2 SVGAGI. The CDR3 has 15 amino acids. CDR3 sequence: CASSLTTASNQPQHF. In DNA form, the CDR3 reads TGTGCCAGCAGTTTAACGACAGCGAGCAATCAGCCCCAGCATTTT.

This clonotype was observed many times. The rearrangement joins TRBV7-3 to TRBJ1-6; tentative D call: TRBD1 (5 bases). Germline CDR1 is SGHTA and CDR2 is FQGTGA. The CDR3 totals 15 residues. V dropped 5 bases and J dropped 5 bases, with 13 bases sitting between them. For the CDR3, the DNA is TGTGCCAGCAGCATGGGGCAGGGAGATAATTCACCCCTCCACTTT. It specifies CASSMGQGDNSPLHF.

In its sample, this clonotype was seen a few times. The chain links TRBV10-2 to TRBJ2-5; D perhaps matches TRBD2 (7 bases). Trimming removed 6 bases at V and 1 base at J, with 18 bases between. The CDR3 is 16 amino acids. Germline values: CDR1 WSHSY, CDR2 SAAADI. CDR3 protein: CASRRGGGAVQETQYF. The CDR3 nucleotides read TGCGCCAGCAGAAGGGGGGGGGGGGCCGTCCAAGAGACCCAGTACTTC.

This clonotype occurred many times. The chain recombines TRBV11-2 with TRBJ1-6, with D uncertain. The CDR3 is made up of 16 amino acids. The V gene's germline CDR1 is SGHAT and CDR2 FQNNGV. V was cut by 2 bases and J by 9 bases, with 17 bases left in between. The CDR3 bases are TGTGCCAGCAGCTTAAGTCTGGCGGGTGCGGGTTCACCCCTCCACTTT. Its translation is CASSLSLAGAGSPLHF.

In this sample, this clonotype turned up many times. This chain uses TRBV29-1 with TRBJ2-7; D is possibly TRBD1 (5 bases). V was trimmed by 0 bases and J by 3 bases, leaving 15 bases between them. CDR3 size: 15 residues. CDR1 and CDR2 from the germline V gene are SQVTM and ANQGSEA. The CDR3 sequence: CSVEDPGAANYEQYF. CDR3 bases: TGCAGCGTTGAAGATCCTGGGGCAGCTAACTACGAGCAGTACTTC.

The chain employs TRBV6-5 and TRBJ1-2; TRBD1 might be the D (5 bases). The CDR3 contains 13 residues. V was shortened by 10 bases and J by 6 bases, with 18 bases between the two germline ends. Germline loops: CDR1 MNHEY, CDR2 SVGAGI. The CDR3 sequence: CATWAPGRDGYTF. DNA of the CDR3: TGTGCCACCTGGGCTCCCGGCAGGGATGGCTACACCTTC.

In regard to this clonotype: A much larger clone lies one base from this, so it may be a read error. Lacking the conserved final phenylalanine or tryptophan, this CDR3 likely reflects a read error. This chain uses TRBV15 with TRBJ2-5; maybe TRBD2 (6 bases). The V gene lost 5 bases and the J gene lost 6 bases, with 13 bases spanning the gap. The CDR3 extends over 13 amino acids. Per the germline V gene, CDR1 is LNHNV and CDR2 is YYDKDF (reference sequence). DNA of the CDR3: TGTGCCACCAGCGCAGGAGGGTTTAAGACCCAGTACCTC. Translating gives CATSAGGFKTQYL.

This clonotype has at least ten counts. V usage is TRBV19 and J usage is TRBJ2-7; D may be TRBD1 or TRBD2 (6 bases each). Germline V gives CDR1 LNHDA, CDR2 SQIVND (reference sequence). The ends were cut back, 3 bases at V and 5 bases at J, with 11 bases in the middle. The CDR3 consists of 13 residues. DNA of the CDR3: TGTGCCAGTAGTATGGCGGAGGGGGACGAGCAGTACTTC. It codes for CASSMAEGDEQYF.

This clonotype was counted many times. Written as DNA, the CDR3 is TGTGCCAGCAGCCCCGGACAAGCCCCACTGTTTTTT. It is translated as CASSPGQAPLFF. This chain connects TRBV2 to TRBJ1-4, with D possibly TRBD1 on 5 matching bases. Trimming shortened V by 6 bases and J by 13 bases, and 15 bases separated the two germline ends. CDR1 and CDR2 (germline): SNHLY, FYNNEI. The CDR3 extends over 12 amino acids.

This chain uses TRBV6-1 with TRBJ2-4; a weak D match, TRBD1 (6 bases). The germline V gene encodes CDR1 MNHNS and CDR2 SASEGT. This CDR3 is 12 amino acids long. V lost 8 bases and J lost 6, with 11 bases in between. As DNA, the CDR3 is TGTGCCAGCCAGGGGCGAGGAAACATTCAGTACTTC. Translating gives CASQGRGNIQYF.

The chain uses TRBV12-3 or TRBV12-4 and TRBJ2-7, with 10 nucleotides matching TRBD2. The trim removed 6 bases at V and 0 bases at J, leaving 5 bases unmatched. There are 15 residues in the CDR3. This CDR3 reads CASSHPSGSSYEQYF. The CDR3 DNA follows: TGTGCCAGCAGCCATCCTAGCGGGAGCTCCTACGAGCAGTACTTC.

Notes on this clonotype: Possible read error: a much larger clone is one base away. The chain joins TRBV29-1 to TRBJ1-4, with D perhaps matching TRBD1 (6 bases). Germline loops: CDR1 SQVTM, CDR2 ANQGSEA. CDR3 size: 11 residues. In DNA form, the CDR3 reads TGCAGCGGACAGGCCCGGGAAAAACTGCTTTTT. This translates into CSGQAREKLLF.

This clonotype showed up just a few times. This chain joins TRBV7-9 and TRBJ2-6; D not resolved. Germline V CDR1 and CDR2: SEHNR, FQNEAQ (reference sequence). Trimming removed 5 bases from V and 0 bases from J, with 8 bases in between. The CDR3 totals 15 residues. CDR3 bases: TGTGCCAGCAGCCCGGGCCTCTCTGGGGCCAACGTCCTGACTTTC. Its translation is CASSPGLSGANVLTF.

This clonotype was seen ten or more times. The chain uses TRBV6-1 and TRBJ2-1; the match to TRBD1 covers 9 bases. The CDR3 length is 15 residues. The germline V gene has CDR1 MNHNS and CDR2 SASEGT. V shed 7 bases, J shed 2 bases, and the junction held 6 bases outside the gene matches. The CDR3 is CASTGTGWAYNEQFF. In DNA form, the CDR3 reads TGTGCCAGCACTGGGACAGGGTGGGCCTACAATGAGCAGTTCTTC.

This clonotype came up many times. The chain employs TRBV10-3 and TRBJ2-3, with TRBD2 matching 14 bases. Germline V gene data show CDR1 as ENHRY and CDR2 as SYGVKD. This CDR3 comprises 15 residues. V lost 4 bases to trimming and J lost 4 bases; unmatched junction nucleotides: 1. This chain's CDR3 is CAISGGLAGADTQYF. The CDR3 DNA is TGTGCCATCAGTGGGGGACTAGCGGGGGCAGATACGCAGTATTTT.

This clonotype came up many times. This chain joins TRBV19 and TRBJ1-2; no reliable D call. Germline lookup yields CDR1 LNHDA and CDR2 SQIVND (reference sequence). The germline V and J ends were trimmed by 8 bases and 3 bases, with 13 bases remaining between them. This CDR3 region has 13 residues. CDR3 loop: CASHVLGYYGYTF. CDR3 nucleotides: TGTGCCAGTCACGTACTAGGGTACTATGGCTACACCTTC.

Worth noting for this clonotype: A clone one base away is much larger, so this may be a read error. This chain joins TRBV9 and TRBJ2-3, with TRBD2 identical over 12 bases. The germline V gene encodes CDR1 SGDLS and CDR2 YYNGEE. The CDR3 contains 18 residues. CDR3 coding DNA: TGTGCCAGCAGCGGAGGACTAGCGGGAACGGAGGCCACAGGTACGCAGTATTTT. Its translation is CASSGGLAGTEATGTQYF.

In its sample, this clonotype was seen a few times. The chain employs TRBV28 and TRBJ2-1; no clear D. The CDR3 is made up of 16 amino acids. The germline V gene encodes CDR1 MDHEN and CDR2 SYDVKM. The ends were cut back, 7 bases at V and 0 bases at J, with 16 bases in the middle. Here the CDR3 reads CASTTPDTPSYNEQFF. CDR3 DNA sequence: TGTGCCAGCACGACCCCAGACACCCCCTCCTACAATGAGCAGTTCTTC.

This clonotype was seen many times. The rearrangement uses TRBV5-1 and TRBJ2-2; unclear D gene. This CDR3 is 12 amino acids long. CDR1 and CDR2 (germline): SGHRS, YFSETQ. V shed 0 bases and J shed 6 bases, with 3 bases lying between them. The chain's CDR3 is CASSLGAGELFF. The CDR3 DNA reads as TGCGCCAGCAGCTTGGGCGCCGGGGAGCTGTTTTTT.

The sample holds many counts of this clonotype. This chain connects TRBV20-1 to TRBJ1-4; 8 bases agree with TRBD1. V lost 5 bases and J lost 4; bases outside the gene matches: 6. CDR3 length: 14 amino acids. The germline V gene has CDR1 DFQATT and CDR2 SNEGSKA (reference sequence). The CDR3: CSASLGQGNEKLFF. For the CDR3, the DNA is TGCAGTGCTTCACTCGGACAGGGTAATGAAAAACTGTTTTTT.